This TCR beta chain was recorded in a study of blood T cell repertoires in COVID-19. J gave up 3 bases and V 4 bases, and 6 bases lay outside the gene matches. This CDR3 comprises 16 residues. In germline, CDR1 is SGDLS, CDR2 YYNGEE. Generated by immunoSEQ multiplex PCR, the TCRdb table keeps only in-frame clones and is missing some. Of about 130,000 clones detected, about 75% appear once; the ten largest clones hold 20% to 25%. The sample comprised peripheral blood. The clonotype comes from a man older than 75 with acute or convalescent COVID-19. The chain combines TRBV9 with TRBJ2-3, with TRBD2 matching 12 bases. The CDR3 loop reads CASSPGLAGSTDTQYF. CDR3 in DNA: TGTGCCAGCAGCCCCGGACTAGCGGGGTCAACAGATACGCAGTATTTT.